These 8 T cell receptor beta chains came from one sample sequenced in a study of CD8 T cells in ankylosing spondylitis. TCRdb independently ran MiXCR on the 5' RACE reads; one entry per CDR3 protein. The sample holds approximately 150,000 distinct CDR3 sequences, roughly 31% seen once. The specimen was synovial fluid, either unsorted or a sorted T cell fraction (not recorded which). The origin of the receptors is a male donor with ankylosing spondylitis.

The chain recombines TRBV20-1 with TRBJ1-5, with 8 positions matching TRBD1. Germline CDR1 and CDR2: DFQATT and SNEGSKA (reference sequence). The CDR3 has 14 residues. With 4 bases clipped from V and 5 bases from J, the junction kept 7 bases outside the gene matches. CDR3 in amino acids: CSANGQGRDQPQHF. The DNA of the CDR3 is TGCAGTGCTAACGGACAGGGTAGGGATCAGCCCCAGCATTTT.

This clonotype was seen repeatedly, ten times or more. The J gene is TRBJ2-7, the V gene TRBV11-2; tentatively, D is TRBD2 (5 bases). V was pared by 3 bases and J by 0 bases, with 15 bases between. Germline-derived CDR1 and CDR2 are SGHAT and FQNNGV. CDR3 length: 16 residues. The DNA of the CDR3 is TGTGCCAGCAGCTTTAGTTCGGGGTTATTCTCCTACGAGCAGTACTTC. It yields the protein CASSFSSGLFSYEQYF. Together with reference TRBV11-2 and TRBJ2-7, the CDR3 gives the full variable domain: EAGVAQSPRYKIIEKRQSVAFWCNPISGHATLYWYQQILGQGPKLLIQFQNNGVVDDSQLPKDRFSAERLKGVDSTLKIQPAKLEDSAVYLCASSFSSGLFSYEQYFGPGTRLTVT.

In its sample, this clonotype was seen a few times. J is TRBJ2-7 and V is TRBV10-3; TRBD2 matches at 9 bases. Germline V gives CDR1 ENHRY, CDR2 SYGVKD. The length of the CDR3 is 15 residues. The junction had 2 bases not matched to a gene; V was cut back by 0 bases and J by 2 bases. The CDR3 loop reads CAISESSSGAYEQYF. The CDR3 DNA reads TGTGCCATCAGTGAGTCATCTAGCGGGGCCTACGAGCAGTACTTC.

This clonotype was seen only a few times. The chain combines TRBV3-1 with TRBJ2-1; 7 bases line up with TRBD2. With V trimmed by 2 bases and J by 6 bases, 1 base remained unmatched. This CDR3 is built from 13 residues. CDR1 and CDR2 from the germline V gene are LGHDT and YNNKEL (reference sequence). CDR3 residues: CASSQWTSNEQFF. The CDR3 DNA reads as TGTGCCAGCAGCCAATGGACTAGCAATGAGCAGTTCTTC.

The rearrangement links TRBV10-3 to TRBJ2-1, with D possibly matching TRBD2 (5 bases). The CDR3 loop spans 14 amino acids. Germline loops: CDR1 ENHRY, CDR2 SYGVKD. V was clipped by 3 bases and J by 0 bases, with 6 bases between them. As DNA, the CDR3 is TGTGCCATCAGTGAAGGGAGCTCCTACAATGAGCAGTTCTTC. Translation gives CAISEGSSYNEQFF.

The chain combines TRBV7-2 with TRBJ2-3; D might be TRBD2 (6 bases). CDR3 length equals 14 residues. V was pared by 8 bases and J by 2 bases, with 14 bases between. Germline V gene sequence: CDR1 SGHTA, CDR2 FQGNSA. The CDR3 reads CASVRETYTDTQYF. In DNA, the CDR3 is TGTGCCAGCGTACGGGAGACCTACACAGATACGCAGTATTTT.

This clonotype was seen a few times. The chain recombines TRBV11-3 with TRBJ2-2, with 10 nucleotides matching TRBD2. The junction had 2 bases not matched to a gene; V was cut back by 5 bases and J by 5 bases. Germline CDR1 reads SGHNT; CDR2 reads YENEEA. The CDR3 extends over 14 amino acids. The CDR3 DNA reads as TGTGCCAGCAGCAAGCGGGAGGGAACCGGGGAGCTGTTTTTT. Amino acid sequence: CASSKREGTGELFF.

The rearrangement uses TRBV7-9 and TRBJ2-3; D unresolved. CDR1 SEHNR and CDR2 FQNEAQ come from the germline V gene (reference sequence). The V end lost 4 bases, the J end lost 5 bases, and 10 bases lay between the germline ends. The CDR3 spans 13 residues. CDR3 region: CASSSTPIDTQYF. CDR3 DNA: TGTGCCAGCAGCTCGACACCGATAGATACGCAGTATTTT.